The following is a T cell receptor beta chain sequence with its context. Antigen: not known. This sample is part of a study of T cell responses to AZD1222 COVID-19 vaccine. Generated by immunoSEQ multiplex PCR, the TCRdb table keeps only in-frame clones and is missing some. Among about 52,000 clones listed, over 80% were seen once. Study results and limitations: Just a handful of AZD1222 recipients tested seropositive at baseline. Reportedly, nearly half the spike-specific TCRs target unmutated variant regions.

The sequenced sample was peripheral blood, obtained 28 days after the second AZD1222 dose. The clonotype comes from an adult who received the AZD1222 COVID-19 vaccine.

CDR3 sequence: CASKKSSGITGELFF. Written as DNA, the CDR3 is TGTGCCAGTAAAAAGTCTAGCGGGATCACCGGGGAGCTGTTTTTT. V is TRBV19 and J is TRBJ2-2, with 9 bases fitting TRBD2. The CDR3 is 15 residues long. Trimming removed 7 bases from V and 4 bases from J; junction bases left unmatched: 7. Germline CDR1 reads LNHDA; CDR2 reads SQIVND (reference sequence).